The 21 T cell receptor beta chains below all came from one sample that was sequenced in a study of technical replicates of blood from a handful of donors. Sequencing was performed with immunoSEQ multiplex PCR; in TCRdb, only in-frame clones are kept and a portion is missing. The sample has over 45,000 clones; about 94% are singletons. The sample taken for sequencing was PBMCs. The receptors come from a human donor in good health. Some clones in this sample may be carry-over from other donors' samples.

The chain joins TRBV4-1 to TRBJ2-7; weak D call: TRBD1 (6 bases). The CDR3 consists of 14 residues. V was cut by 4 bases and J by 3 bases, with 13 bases left in between. Germline CDR1 is MGHRA and CDR2 is YSYEKL. The CDR3 DNA reads as TGCGCCAGCAGCCGCGGACAGTCAGACTACGAGCAGTACTTC. Its protein is CASSRGQSDYEQYF.

The V and J genes are TRBV5-1 and TRBJ2-3, with TRBD2 identical over 7 bases. Per germline, CDR1 SGHRS and CDR2 YFSETQ. The CDR3 is made up of 16 amino acids. V lost 0 bases, J lost 2 bases, and 6 bases stayed unmatched. CDR3 sequence: CASSLEAGRSTDTQYF. The CDR3 region has the DNA TGCGCCAGCAGCTTGGAAGCGGGGCGCTCCACAGATACGCAGTATTTT.

This sequence joins TRBV5-4 and TRBJ1-5, with D possibly being TRBD1 (6 bases). This CDR3 is 15 amino acids long. Germline CDR1 is SGHNT and CDR2 is YYREEE (reference sequence). Trimming shortened V by 0 bases and J by 6 bases, and 13 bases separated the two germline ends. The CDR3 DNA sequence: TGTGCCAGCAGCTTGGACGGTCAGGGGCCTCAGCCCCAGCATTTT. It yields the protein CASSLDGQGPQPQHF.

The CDR3 loop reads CASNSGGPYEQYF. The CDR3 DNA is TGCGCCAGTAATAGCGGGGGGCCCTACGAGCAGTACTTC. The gene calls are TRBV5-1 and TRBJ2-7, with TRBD2 matching over 10 bases. Germline loops: CDR1 SGHRS, CDR2 YFSETQ. The CDR3 loop spans 13 amino acids. The ends lost 8 bases at V and 2 bases at J; junction bases unmatched: 4.

The genes are TRBV13 and TRBJ2-1; TRBD2 aligns across 7 bases. With 4 bases clipped from V and 7 bases from J, the junction kept 10 bases outside the gene matches. The length of the CDR3 is 15 residues. Germline V lookup: CDR1 PRHDT, CDR2 FYEKMQ (reference sequence). CDR3 protein: CASSYRPRGGNEQFF. CDR3 nucleotide sequence: TGTGCCAGCAGCTACCGTCCCCGGGGAGGGAATGAGCAGTTCTTC.

This chain links TRBV13 with TRBJ2-3; no clear D gene. V was shortened by 4 bases and J by 2 bases, with 10 bases between the two germline ends. CDR1 is PRHDT and CDR2 is FYEKMQ in the germline V gene (reference sequence). This CDR3 is 14 amino acids long. CDR3 region: CASSSPGSTDTQYF. The CDR3 DNA follows: TGTGCCAGCAGCTCCCCCGGTTCCACAGATACGCAGTATTTT.

V and J are TRBV7-9 and TRBJ1-2; possibly TRBD1 for D (6 bases). The CDR3 is made up of 14 amino acids. Germline V lookup: CDR1 SEHNR, CDR2 FQNEAQ (reference sequence). The V end lost 5 bases, the J end lost 8 bases, and 18 bases lay between the germline ends. The CDR3 region is CASSPLGGARGYTF. In DNA form, the CDR3 reads TGTGCCAGCAGCCCGCTGGGGGGGGCCCGGGGCTACACCTTC.

The rearrangement uses TRBV21-1 and TRBJ2-5; the table's D call, TRBD1, has no DNA check behind it. TRBV21-1 is termed a pseudogene. The CDR3 length is 15 residues. The CDR3 nucleotides read TGTGCCACCAGAGGGGCGACAGGGGTATGGGAGACCCAGTACTTC. This codes for CATRGATGVWETQYF.

The V call is TRBV7-7, the J call TRBJ1-6; unclear D gene. Germline V gives CDR1 SSHAT, CDR2 FNYEAQ (reference sequence). CDR3 size: 12 residues. V gave up 5 bases and J gave up 10 bases, with 9 bases separating them. The CDR3 loop is CASSPRRSPLHF. CDR3 sequence (DNA): TGTGCCAGCAGCCCAAGGAGGTCACCCCTCCACTTT.

This clone was counted once. CDR3 bases: TGTGCCAGCACCCTATCGATAGACAGCACTGAAGCTTTCTTT. This gives the protein CASTLSIDSTEAFF. This chain links TRBV7-9 with TRBJ1-1, with D possibly being TRBD1 (5 bases). Germline CDR1 is SEHNR and CDR2 is FQNEAQ (reference sequence). The CDR3 length is 14 residues. Trimming stripped 7 bases from V and 4 bases from J, with 16 bases between.

The chain recombines TRBV27 with TRBJ2-7, with 11 bases fitting TRBD1. After removal of 2 bases from V and 3 bases from J, the junction contained 12 bases not matched to a gene. In germline, CDR1 is MNHEY, CDR2 SMNVEV (reference sequence). This CDR3 is built from 18 residues. CDR3 DNA: TGTGCCAGCAGTTTACGGGCAAGGGGGACAGGGGGGTTCTACGAGCAGTACTTC. It yields the protein CASSLRARGTGGFYEQYF.

V and J are TRBV27 and TRBJ2-1; no clear D gene. V dropped 5 bases and J dropped 4 bases, with 12 bases sitting between them. CDR3 size: 14 residues. Germline lookup yields CDR1 MNHEY and CDR2 SMNVEV (reference sequence). The DNA for the CDR3 is TGTGCCAGCAGTCCGTTAACAGCTTACAATGAGCAGTTCTTC. Translating gives CASSPLTAYNEQFF.

J is TRBJ1-6 and V is TRBV5-4; D gene unclear. The germline V gene encodes CDR1 SGHNT and CDR2 YYREEE (reference sequence). V was pared by 4 bases and J by 10 bases, with 18 bases between. This CDR3 is built from 15 residues. CDR3 residues: CASSQDQRGSSPLHF. CDR3 nucleotide sequence: TGTGCCAGCAGCCAAGACCAAAGAGGGTCCTCACCCCTCCACTTT.

This chain joins TRBV30 and TRBJ2-7; possibly TRBD2 for D (5 bases). The CDR3 is 12 amino acids. Trimming pared 4 bases from V and 0 bases from J, leaving 7 bases between. CDR1 and CDR2 from the germline V gene are GTSNPN and SVGIG (reference sequence). The CDR3 sequence is CAWNGDSYEQYF. CDR3 DNA sequence: TGTGCCTGGAACGGGGACTCCTACGAGCAGTACTTC.

The chain employs TRBV27 and TRBJ2-5; TRBD1 matches at 7 bases. Germline assignment: CDR1 MNHEY and CDR2 SMNVEV (reference sequence). The CDR3 is 14 residues long. The trim removed 5 bases at V and 3 bases at J, leaving 6 bases unmatched. The CDR3 region is CASSQKGAKETQYF. CDR3 nucleotides: TGTGCCAGCAGTCAGAAGGGGGCTAAAGAGACCCAGTACTTC.

The V gene is TRBV7-2, the J gene TRBJ1-6; perhaps TRBD1 as D (6 bases). The CDR3 is made up of 16 amino acids. Germline V gene lookup returns CDR1 SGHTA and CDR2 FQGNSA. V was shortened by 4 bases and J by 7 bases, with 17 bases between the two germline ends. The CDR3 here is CASSYRPQGINSPLHF. DNA of the CDR3: TGTGCCAGCAGCTACCGCCCGCAGGGGATAAATTCACCCCTCCACTTT.

J is TRBJ1-1 and V is TRBV18; no firm D call. The V end was cut by 3 bases, the J end by 1 base, with 6 bases between. This CDR3 has 13 amino acids. In germline, CDR1 is KGHSH, CDR2 LQKENI. In DNA form, the CDR3 reads TGTGCCAGCTCACCCGGAGGGAACACTGAAGCTTTCTTT. It encodes CASSPGGNTEAFF.

This chain connects TRBV5-1 to TRBJ1-1, with a tentative D call TRBD1 (6 bases). CDR3 length: 13 amino acids. CDR1 is SGHRS, CDR2 YFSETQ, per germline. V was cut by 4 bases and J by 3 bases, with 10 bases left in between. CDR3 in amino acids: CASSTPGDTEAFF. In DNA form, the CDR3 reads TGCGCCAGCAGCACCCCAGGGGACACTGAAGCTTTCTTT.

The V call is TRBV5-1, the J call TRBJ1-4; 8 nucleotides agree with TRBD1. The CDR3 has 13 residues. Germline-derived CDR1 and CDR2 are SGHRS and YFSETQ. J lost 5 bases, V lost 5 bases, and 2 bases had no gene match. CDR3 nucleotides: TGCGCCAGCAGGAGGGACAGGAATGAAAAACTGTTTTTT. Protein: CASRRDRNEKLFF.

The count of this clone is one. The chain is built from TRBV30 and TRBJ2-1; 7 bases are a match to TRBD2. The V segment lost 7 bases and the J segment 4 bases; nucleotides outside the gene matches: 10. The length of the CDR3 is 14 residues. From germline, CDR1 is GTSNPN and CDR2 SVGIG (reference sequence). The CDR3 sequence is CAFRKSGIYNEQFF. The CDR3 bases are TGTGCCTTCCGTAAGAGCGGGATTTACAATGAGCAGTTCTTC.

The chain joins TRBV2 to TRBJ2-2, with 8 positions matching TRBD1. Germline values: CDR1 SNHLY, CDR2 FYNNEI. After removal of 7 bases from V and 4 bases from J, the junction contained 5 bases not matched to a gene. This CDR3 region has 14 residues. The CDR3 protein is CASTGQGGTGELFF. The CDR3 DNA is TGTGCCAGCACTGGACAGGGCGGCACCGGGGAGCTGTTTTTT.